One sample yielded the 3 T cell receptor beta chains listed below, sequenced in a study of blood T cell repertoires in COVID-19. Sequencing was performed with immunoSEQ multiplex PCR; in TCRdb, only in-frame clones are kept and a portion is missing. The profile shows 70,000 to 95,000 clones, about 82% of them singletons. Sequenced: peripheral blood. The source is a man at least 80 years old with active or convalescent COVID-19.

The chain recombines TRBV6-5 with TRBJ2-7; 8 bases are shared with TRBD1. Germline-derived CDR1 and CDR2 are MNHEY and SVGAGI. This CDR3 comprises 14 residues. The J segment lost 4 bases and the V segment lost 7 bases, leaving 9 bases of the junction unmatched. CDR3 bases: TGTGCCAGCATTCGTACAGGGGGAGAGTACGAGCAGTACGTC. Protein: CASIRTGGEYEQYV.

This clone has more than one count but fewer than ten. This rearrangement joins TRBV18 to TRBJ2-7; 8 nucleotides match TRBD2. Germline CDR1 KGHSH, CDR2 LQKENI. The CDR3 extends over 15 amino acids. With V trimmed by 1 base and J by 4 bases, 6 bases remained unmatched. The CDR3 DNA is TGTGCCAGCTCACCACACGGGGGGGCCATATACGAGCAGTACGTC. It encodes CASSPHGGAIYEQYV.

The J gene is TRBJ1-1, the V gene TRBV11-3; D may be TRBD1 (6 bases). The germline gives CDR1 SGHNT, CDR2 YENEEA. Deletions cut 4 bases from V and 1 base from J, with 13 bases between. CDR3 size: 15 residues. CDR3 in amino acids: CASSSRDRTNTEAFF. CDR3 nucleotides: TGTGCCAGCAGCTCCAGAGACAGGACGAACACTGAAGCTTTCTTT.